The present T cell receptor (beta chain) was sequenced within a study of blood T cells in healthy people across ages. The authors ran a second PCR of roughly 6 to 12 cycles using a sample-barcoded 5' primer and a J-beta primer mix. One entry per CDR3 protein, called by TCRdb with MiXCR from the 5' RACE reads. Of about a million distinct CDR3 sequences in the sample, under 40% are singletons; the top ten hold over 10%. The CDR3 is made up of 14 amino acids. CDR1 and CDR2 from the germline V gene are MNHEY and SMNVEV (reference sequence). Deletions cut 6 bases from V and 4 bases from J, with 15 bases between. This clonotype was seen at least ten times.

V and J are TRBV27 and TRBJ1-2; tentative D call: TRBD1 (6 bases). This clonotype was sampled from a man aged 18 to 29 in good health. The specimen was blood. Here the CDR3 DNA reads TGTGCCAGCAGCAAGAACAGGGACCGCTATGGCTACACCTTC. It specifies CASSKNRDRYGYTF.